This T cell receptor beta chain comes out of a study of blood T cells in healthy people across ages. Notes on the study in general: PBMCs that were unsorted prevented a conclusive naive versus antigen-experienced comparison. Age brought a roughly linear fall in TCR beta diversity measured per million T cells.

Then a second PCR, running about 6 to 12 cycles, was carried out with a sample-barcoded 5' primer and a J-beta primer mix. Each CDR3 protein is one row after TCRdb ran MiXCR on the 5' RACE reads. This sample yields hundreds of thousands of distinct CDR3 sequences, of which 62% are seen a single time; 25% to 35% belongs to the top ten. Germline V gene lookup returns CDR1 SGHTA and CDR2 FQGNSA. V dropped 5 bases and J dropped 9 bases, with 11 bases sitting between them. The CDR3 extends over 12 amino acids. This clonotype was counted between two and nine times. What it recognizes is unknown. Sequenced material: blood. The chain has TRBV7-2 and TRBJ2-1; no firm D call. The source of this sequence is a man between 25 and 39 years old in good health. CDR3 sequence: CASSLMGSEQFF. The DNA for the CDR3 is TGTGCCAGCAGCCTTATGGGGTCTGAGCAGTTCTTC.